A single sample gave rise to the 22 T cell receptor beta chains below, sequenced in a study of shared T cell receptors in the human thymus. Clones were sequenced by immunoSEQ multiplex PCR, and TCRdb holds only the in-frame ones, with some missing. The data contain 500,000 to 750,000 clones, more than 75% of them seen just once; the ten biggest clones take up around 0.01%. In addition, the sample was reused for a study of human thymus T cells.

The sample comprised thymocytes. The receptor source for this set is a boy under two years old with a congenital heart defect.

The chain links TRBV7-2 to TRBJ2-7; D is perhaps TRBD2 (5 bases). Germline lookup yields CDR1 SGHTA and CDR2 FQGNSA. V lost 2 bases, J lost 2 bases, and 13 bases lay in between. This CDR3 has 15 residues. The CDR3 DNA reads TGTGCCAGCAGCTTACGGGGTCAAACCCCCTACGAGCAGTACTTC. Translated: CASSLRGQTPYEQYF.

The count of this clone is one. This chain uses TRBV2 with TRBJ2-5; D perhaps matches TRBD1 (5 bases). The germline CDR1 and CDR2 sequences are SNHLY and FYNNEI. Trimming cost V 2 bases and J 3 bases, with 16 bases left between them. This CDR3 has 16 residues. CDR3 sequence reads: CASSELPGSGEETQYF. CDR3 in DNA: TGTGCCAGCAGTGAACTACCAGGGTCGGGCGAAGAGACCCAGTACTTC.

The chain is built from TRBV4-2 and TRBJ1-1; perhaps TRBD1 as D (6 bases). The CDR3 is made up of 12 amino acids. Germline V lookup: CDR1 LGHNA, CDR2 YNFKEQ. The V end was cut by 6 bases, the J end by 7 bases, with 12 bases between. This CDR3 is CASRHRVGEAFF. CDR3 bases: TGTGCCAGCAGGCACAGGGTGGGTGAAGCTTTCTTT.

The rearrangement links TRBV7-9 to TRBJ1-2, with D perhaps TRBD1 (5 bases). The CDR3 is 15 amino acids. Germline V gene sequence: CDR1 SEHNR, CDR2 FQNEAQ (reference sequence). Trimming pared 1 base from V and 8 bases from J, leaving 17 bases between. Here the CDR3 reads CASSLVGEEGRGYTF. CDR3 nucleotide sequence: TGTGCCAGCAGCTTAGTGGGCGAGGAGGGGAGAGGCTACACCTTC.

The V call is TRBV28, the J call TRBJ2-1; D may be TRBD2 (5 bases). This CDR3 comprises 14 residues. Germline V CDR1 and CDR2: MDHEN, SYDVKM. V was trimmed by 8 bases and J by 2 bases, leaving 13 bases between them. The CDR3 loop reads CASRGAGTYNEQFF. In nucleotides, the CDR3 is TGTGCCAGCCGCGGTGCGGGCACCTACAATGAGCAGTTCTTC.

The chain carries TRBV10-3 and TRBJ2-5; D is possibly TRBD2 (5 bases). The V gene lost 3 bases and the J gene lost 5 bases, with 10 bases spanning the gap. Germline loops: CDR1 ENHRY, CDR2 SYGVKD. CDR3 length: 13 amino acids. The CDR3 loop is CAISDGERETQYF. The CDR3 nucleotides read TGTGCCATCAGTGACGGGGAGCGGGAGACCCAGTACTTC.

V is TRBV7-2 and J is TRBJ2-2; 15 positions match TRBD2. CDR1 is SGHTA and CDR2 is FQGNSA in the germline V gene. The CDR3 covers 17 residues. V dropped 5 bases and J dropped 5; count of bases not matched to a gene: 6. The CDR3 spells CASSPRTSGRGTGELFF. The CDR3 coding sequence is TGTGCCAGCAGCCCTCGGACTAGCGGGAGGGGTACCGGGGAGCTGTTTTTT.

The chain uses TRBV2 and TRBJ2-5; TRBD2 agrees at 7 bases. The CDR3 extends over 13 amino acids. Trimming took 6 bases from V and 5 from J; bases not matched to a gene: 6. The germline V gene has CDR1 SNHLY and CDR2 FYNNEI. CDR3 loop: CASSPGRLETQYF. In DNA, the CDR3 is TGTGCCAGCAGCCCCGGGAGGTTGGAGACCCAGTACTTC.

The rearrangement links TRBV5-1 to TRBJ2-7; no clear D gene. The CDR3 is made up of 14 amino acids. Trimming stripped 0 bases from V and 3 bases from J, with 10 bases between. CDR1 and CDR2 (germline): SGHRS, YFSETQ. The CDR3, as DNA: TGCGCCAGCAGCTTGGCACAATATCGCTACGAGCAGTACTTC. It translates to CASSLAQYRYEQYF. The whole variable domain, remainder taken from reference TRBV5-1 and TRBJ2-7, is KAGVTQTPRYLIKTRGQQVTLSCSPISGHRSVSWYQQTPGQGLQFLFEYFSETQRNKGNFPGRFSGRQFSNSRSEMNVSTLELGDSALYLCASSLAQYRYEQYFGPGTRLTVT.

The V and J genes are TRBV15 and TRBJ2-7; 7 bases match TRBD1. Germline V gene data show CDR1 as LNHNV and CDR2 as YYDKDF (reference sequence). Trimming at V came to 7 bases and at J to 2 bases, leaving 8 bases not matched to a gene. This CDR3 is built from 14 residues. CDR3 residues: CATTFGTEPYEQYF. CDR3 coding DNA: TGTGCCACCACCTTCGGGACAGAGCCCTACGAGCAGTACTTC.

The chain employs TRBV6-4 and TRBJ2-1; 10 nucleotides align to TRBD2. V shed 0 bases and J 8 bases; nucleotides not matched to a gene: 7. The CDR3 is made up of 16 amino acids. CDR1 and CDR2 (germline): MRHNA, SNTAGT. CDR3 DNA: TGTGCCAGCAGTGACTCGGGGAGCGGGAGGGCCGATGAGCAGTTCTTC. Its protein product is CASSDSGSGRADEQFF.

The chain uses TRBV5-1 and TRBJ1-4; 7 nucleotides match TRBD1. The V segment lost 4 bases and the J segment 8 bases; nucleotides outside the gene matches: 17. CDR3 length: 17 amino acids. Germline values: CDR1 SGHRS, CDR2 YFSETQ. In nucleotides, the CDR3 is TGCGCCAGCAGCCACTTGGGACAGAAAGGTAGTCTAGAAAAACTGTTTTTT. This encodes CASSHLGQKGSLEKLFF.

V is TRBV4-3 and J is TRBJ2-3; 7 bases match TRBD1. V lost 1 base, J lost 2 bases, and 3 bases stayed unmatched. The CDR3 loop spans 15 amino acids. In germline, CDR1 is LGHNA, CDR2 YSLEER. The chain's CDR3 is CASSQGGQYTDTQYF. Here the CDR3 DNA reads TGCGCCAGCAGCCAAGGGGGACAGTACACAGATACGCAGTATTTT.

This clone has just one count. The chain uses TRBV4-2 and TRBJ1-1; D is unclear. CDR1 is LGHNA and CDR2 is YNFKEQ in the germline V gene. There are 14 residues in the CDR3. V was cut by 6 bases and J by 2 bases, with 13 bases left in between. CDR3 nucleotide sequence: TGTGCCAGCAGTCAAAAGACAATTAACACTGAAGCTTTCTTT. Residues: CASSQKTINTEAFF.

J is TRBJ2-2 and V is TRBV4-1, with TRBD2 identical over 10 bases. This CDR3 has 20 amino acids. V was pared by 4 bases and J by 4 bases, with 18 bases of the junction left unmatched. In germline, CDR1 is MGHRA, CDR2 YSYEKL. The DNA of the CDR3 is TGCGCCAGCAGCCGGAATTGGGTAGCGGGAGGAAGGGAGGGCACCGGGGAGCTGTTTTTT. Its translation: CASSRNWVAGGREGTGELFF.

CDR3 coding DNA: TGTGCCAGTAGCTCGGACGGGCGGGAGCCAGATACGCAGTATTTT. It codes for CASSSDGREPDTQYF. The chain carries TRBV19 and TRBJ2-3; 7 positions match TRBD2. The germline V gene has CDR1 LNHDA and CDR2 SQIVND (reference sequence). This CDR3 contains 15 residues. V shed 6 bases, J shed 4 bases, and the junction held 10 bases outside the gene matches.

This clone was observed once. V gene TRBV11-3 combines with J gene TRBJ2-7, with a weak D call TRBD2 (5 bases). The CDR3 contains 14 residues. V lost 4 bases, J lost 0 bases, and 10 bases lay in between. Germline CDR1 is SGHNT and CDR2 is YENEEA. CDR3 sequence: CASSWEISSYEQYF. The CDR3 DNA is TGTGCCAGCAGCTGGGAGATCTCCTCCTACGAGCAGTACTTC.

The rearrangement links TRBV11-2 to TRBJ2-7, with TRBD1 matching over 9 bases. Germline loops: CDR1 SGHAT, CDR2 FQNNGV. The CDR3 consists of 14 residues. The V gene end was trimmed by 1 base and the J gene end by 5 bases; junction bases not matched to a gene: 3. This chain's CDR3 is CASSLGQGGDEQYF. The DNA for the CDR3 is TGTGCCAGCAGCTTAGGACAGGGGGGCGACGAGCAGTACTTC.

The chain links TRBV19 to TRBJ2-7, with 8 bases identical to TRBD2. This CDR3 spans 16 amino acids. The trim removed 5 bases at V and 0 bases at J, leaving 9 bases unmatched. CDR1 and CDR2 (germline): LNHDA, SQIVND (reference sequence). The CDR3 loop is CASSSHGLAVSYEQYF. The CDR3, as DNA: TGTGCCAGTAGTTCCCATGGACTAGCAGTCTCCTACGAGCAGTACTTC.

This chain connects TRBV5-5 to TRBJ2-2, with 7 bases fitting TRBD2. CDR1 and CDR2 from the germline V gene are SGHKS and YYEKEE (reference sequence). J lost 5 bases, V lost 2 bases, and 3 bases had no gene match. The CDR3 covers 14 residues. CDR3 DNA: TGTGCCAGCAGCTTTGGGACTACTACCGGGGAGCTGTTTTTT. It specifies CASSFGTTTGELFF.

The rearrangement joins TRBV5-5 to TRBJ1-1; D perhaps matches TRBD1 (5 bases). The CDR3 has 16 residues. Trimming removed 4 bases at V and 5 bases at J, with 21 bases between. Germline V gives CDR1 SGHKS, CDR2 YYEKEE (reference sequence). CDR3 amino acids: CASSPPLSRQSTEAFF. CDR3 DNA sequence: TGTGCCAGCAGCCCCCCCCTGAGCCGACAGTCGACTGAAGCTTTCTTT.

The rearrangement links TRBV20-1 to TRBJ2-2; D might be TRBD2 (5 bases). The V gene's germline CDR1 is DFQATT and CDR2 SNEGSKA (reference sequence). V lost 6 bases and J 9 bases, leaving 11 bases between the germline ends. CDR3 length: 11 residues. In DNA, the CDR3 is TGCAGTGCCCGGGAAGGCCGGGAGCTGTTTTTT. Its protein is CSAREGRELFF.